This T cell receptor beta chain was profiled in a study of T cells in Graves' hyperthyroidism and ophthalmopathy. General study findings and limits: Ophthalmopathy onset followed model prediction by a median roughly six months. Appearing also in blood were most of the thyroid clonotypes expanded above 0.001.

With regard to this clonotype: The antigen remains undetermined.

V shed 6 bases and J shed 5 bases, with 12 bases lying between them. CDR1 and CDR2 from the germline V gene are SGHRS and YFSETQ. This CDR3 comprises 14 residues. Template material for amplifying TCR beta CDR3 regions consisted of RNA transcripts. The HTBI primer set drove a first-round RT-PCR of the TCR CDR3. TCRdb re-analysed the multiplex PCR reads in MiXCR, keeping a single row per CDR3 protein. This table holds about 420,000 distinct CDR3 sequences, around 14% found once. Patients with uncontrolled infections, other autoimmune diseases, pregnancy or lactation were excluded. Diagnoses were established using clinical symptoms, serum thyroxine and TRAb, thyroid ultrasound and orbital computed tomography.

Sequenced input: blood. The chain recombines TRBV5-1 with TRBJ1-6; the D gene is possibly TRBD1 (5 bases). The TCR was taken from a woman in her late teens or twenties with Graves' hyperthyroidism. For the CDR3, the DNA is TGCGCCAGCACGGTGGGACTGAATAATTCACCCCTCCACTTT. Translated, it gives CASTVGLNNSPLHF.